What follows describes a single T cell receptor (beta chain). Its antigen remains unknown. These data belong to a study of long-term antiretroviral therapy in people with HIV. Study-wide context: When the earliest samples were collected, ART was typically delayed until CD4 counts fell. Study results and limitations: Information on adherence, resistance and therapy changes was unavailable.

Survey level was the resolution at which the v3.0 immunoSEQ assay ran. This table comes from immunoSEQ multiplex PCR, and its TCRdb copy is limited to in-frame clones, with some not included. The sample carries about 16,000 clones, approximately 71% recorded once. Between the trimmed V and J ends, which lost 0 bases and 2 bases, there was a span of 10 bases. Germline CDR1 SGDLS, CDR2 YYNGEE. The CDR3 contains 15 residues. The sample here was unsorted PBMCs, taken 1.5 years before starting antiretroviral therapy. This receptor was obtained from a woman aged 45 to 65 with HIV. The chain has TRBV9 and TRBJ2-3, with D hard to call. The CDR3 loop reads CASSVEGSTTDTQYF. The CDR3 DNA is TGTGCCAGCAGCGTAGAAGGGTCGACCACAGATACGCAGTATTTT.